This T cell receptor (beta chain) was captured in a study of T-cell reconstitution after alpha-beta-depleted transplantation in children. Preparing the TCRbeta library involved the use of unique molecular identifiers. TCRdb re-called the PCR reads through MiXCR, storing one row per CDR3 protein. Of 4,000 to 6,000 distinct CDR3 sequences listed, approximately 24% are singletons. The CDR3 loop spans 11 amino acids. V dropped 7 bases and J dropped 9 bases, with 11 bases sitting between them. This chain uses TRBV12-3 or TRBV12-4 with TRBJ2-3; D is unresolved. This specimen was PBMCs, mostly from graft donor cells, taken 60 days after TCRalphabeta/CD19-depleted stem cell transplant. The sequence came from a male patient under 10 years old who had a stem cell transplant for acute lymphoblastic leukemia, so the T cells may come from the graft donor. CDR3 protein: CASTQAATQYF. In DNA form, the CDR3 reads TGTGCCAGCACCCAAGCCGCCACGCAGTATTTT.